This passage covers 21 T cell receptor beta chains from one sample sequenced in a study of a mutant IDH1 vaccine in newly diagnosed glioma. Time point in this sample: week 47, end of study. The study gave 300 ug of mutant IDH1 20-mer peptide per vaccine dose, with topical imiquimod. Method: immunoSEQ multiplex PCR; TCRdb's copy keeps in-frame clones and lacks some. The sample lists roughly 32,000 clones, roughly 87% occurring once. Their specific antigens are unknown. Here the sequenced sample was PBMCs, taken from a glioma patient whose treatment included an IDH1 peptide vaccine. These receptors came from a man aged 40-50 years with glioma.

As DNA, the CDR3 is TGTGCCAGCAGCTCCGGGGACAAAGGACTTGACACAGATACGCAGTATTTT. The encoded protein is CASSSGDKGLDTDTQYF. J is TRBJ2-3 and V is TRBV5-4, with D maybe TRBD1 (6 bases). V was cut by 3 bases and J by 2 bases, with 19 bases left in between. The CDR3 has 17 residues. CDR1 is SGHNT, CDR2 YYREEE, per germline (reference sequence).

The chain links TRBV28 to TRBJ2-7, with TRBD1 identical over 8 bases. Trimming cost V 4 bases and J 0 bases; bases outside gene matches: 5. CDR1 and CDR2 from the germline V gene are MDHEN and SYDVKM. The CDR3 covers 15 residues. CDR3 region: CASSSGGPSSYEQYF. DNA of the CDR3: TGTGCCAGCAGTTCAGGGGGCCCAAGCTCCTACGAGCAGTACTTC.

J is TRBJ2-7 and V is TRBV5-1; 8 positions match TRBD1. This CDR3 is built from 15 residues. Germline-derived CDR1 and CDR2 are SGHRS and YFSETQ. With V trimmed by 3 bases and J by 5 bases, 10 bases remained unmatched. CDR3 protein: CASSSTGGIFNEQYV. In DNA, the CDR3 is TGCGCCAGCAGCTCAACAGGGGGTATCTTTAACGAGCAGTACGTC.

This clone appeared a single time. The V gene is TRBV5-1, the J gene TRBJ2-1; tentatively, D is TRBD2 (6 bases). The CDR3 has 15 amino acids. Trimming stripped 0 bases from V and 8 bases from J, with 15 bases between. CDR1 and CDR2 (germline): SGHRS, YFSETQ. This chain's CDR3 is CASSLDPGDVDEQFF. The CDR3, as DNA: TGCGCCAGCAGCTTGGATCCGGGGGACGTAGATGAGCAGTTCTTC.

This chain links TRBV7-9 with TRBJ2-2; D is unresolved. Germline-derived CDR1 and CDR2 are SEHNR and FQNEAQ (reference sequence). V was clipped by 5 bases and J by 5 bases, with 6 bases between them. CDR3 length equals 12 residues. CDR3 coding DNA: TGTGCCAGCAGCCTTTTTACCGGGGAGCTGTTTTTT. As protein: CASSLFTGELFF.

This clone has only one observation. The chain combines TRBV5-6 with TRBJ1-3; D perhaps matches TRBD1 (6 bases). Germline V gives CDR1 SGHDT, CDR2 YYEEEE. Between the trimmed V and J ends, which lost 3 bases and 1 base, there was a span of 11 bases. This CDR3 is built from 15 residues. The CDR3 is CASSWGGGSGNTIYF. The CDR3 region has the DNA TGTGCCAGCAGCTGGGGAGGGGGTTCTGGAAACACCATATATTTT.

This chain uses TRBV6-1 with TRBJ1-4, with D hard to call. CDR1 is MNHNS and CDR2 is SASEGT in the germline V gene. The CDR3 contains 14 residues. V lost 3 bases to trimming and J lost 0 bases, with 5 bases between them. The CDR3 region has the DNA TGTGCCAGCAGTGATCCTACAACTAATGAAAAACTGTTTTTT. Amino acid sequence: CASSDPTTNEKLFF.

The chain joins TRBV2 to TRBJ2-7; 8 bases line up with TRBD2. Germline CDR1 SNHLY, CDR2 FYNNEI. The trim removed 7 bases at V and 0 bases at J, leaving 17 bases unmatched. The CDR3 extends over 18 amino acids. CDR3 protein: CASKLRAGSGTSSYEQYV. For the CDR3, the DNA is TGTGCCAGCAAATTGAGGGCAGGGTCGGGGACTAGCTCCTACGAGCAGTACGTC.

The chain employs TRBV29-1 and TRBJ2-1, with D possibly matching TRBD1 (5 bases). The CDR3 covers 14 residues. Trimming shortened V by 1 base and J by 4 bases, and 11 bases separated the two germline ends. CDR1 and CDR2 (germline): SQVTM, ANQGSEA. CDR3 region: CSVEAGYGYNEQFF. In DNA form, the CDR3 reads TGCAGCGTTGAAGCAGGGTACGGTTACAATGAGCAGTTCTTC.

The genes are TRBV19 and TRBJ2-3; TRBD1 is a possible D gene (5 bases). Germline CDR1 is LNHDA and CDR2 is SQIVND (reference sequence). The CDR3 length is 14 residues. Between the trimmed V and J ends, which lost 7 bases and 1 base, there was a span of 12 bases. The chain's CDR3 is CASKGMSGTDTQYF. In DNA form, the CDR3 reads TGTGCCAGTAAGGGGATGTCTGGCACAGATACGCAGTATTTT.

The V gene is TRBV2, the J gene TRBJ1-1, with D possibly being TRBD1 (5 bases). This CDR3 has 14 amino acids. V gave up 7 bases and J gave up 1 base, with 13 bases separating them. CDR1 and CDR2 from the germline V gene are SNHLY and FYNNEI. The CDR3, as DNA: TGTGCCAGCAAAAAAGGGGCAGGGAACACTGAAGCTTTCTTT. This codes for CASKKGAGNTEAFF.

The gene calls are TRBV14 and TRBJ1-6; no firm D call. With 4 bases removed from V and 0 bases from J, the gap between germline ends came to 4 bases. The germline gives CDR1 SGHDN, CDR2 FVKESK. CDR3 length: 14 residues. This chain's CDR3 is CASSPSSYNSPLHF. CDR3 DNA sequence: TGTGCCAGCAGCCCTAGCTCCTATAATTCACCCCTCCACTTT. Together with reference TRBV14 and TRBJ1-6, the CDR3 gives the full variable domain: EAGVTQFPSHSVIEKGQTVTLRCDPISGHDNLYWYRRVMGKEIKFLLHFVKESKQDESGMPNNRFLAERTGGTYSTLKVQPAELEDSGVYFCASSPSSYNSPLHFGNGTRLTVT.

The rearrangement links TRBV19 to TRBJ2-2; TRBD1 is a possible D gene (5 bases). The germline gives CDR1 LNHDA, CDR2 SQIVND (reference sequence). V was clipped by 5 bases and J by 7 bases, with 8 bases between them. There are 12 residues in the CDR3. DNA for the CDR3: TGTGCCAGTAGTCTCAGGGTCGGGGAGCTGTTTTTT. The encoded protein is CASSLRVGELFF.

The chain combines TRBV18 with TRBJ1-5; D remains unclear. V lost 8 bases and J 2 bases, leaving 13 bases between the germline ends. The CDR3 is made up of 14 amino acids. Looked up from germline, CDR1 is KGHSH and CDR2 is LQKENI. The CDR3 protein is CASRPDSRNQPQHF. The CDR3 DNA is TGTGCCAGCCGACCCGATAGCCGCAATCAGCCCCAGCATTTT.

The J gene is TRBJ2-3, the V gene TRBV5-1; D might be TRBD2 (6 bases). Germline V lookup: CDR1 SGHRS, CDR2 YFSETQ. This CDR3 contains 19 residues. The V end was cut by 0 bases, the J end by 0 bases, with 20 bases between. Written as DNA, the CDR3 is TGCGCCAGCAGCTTGGGAGCAGCGGGCAGGGCCACTAGCACAGATACGCAGTATTTT. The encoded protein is CASSLGAAGRATSTDTQYF.

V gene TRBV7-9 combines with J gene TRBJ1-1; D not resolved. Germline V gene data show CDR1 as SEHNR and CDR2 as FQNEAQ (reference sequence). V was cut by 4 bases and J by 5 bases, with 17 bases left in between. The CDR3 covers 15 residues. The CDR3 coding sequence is TGTGCCAGCAGCTATAGATGGGGAGGAGGGACTGAAGCTTTCTTT. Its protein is CASSYRWGGGTEAFF.

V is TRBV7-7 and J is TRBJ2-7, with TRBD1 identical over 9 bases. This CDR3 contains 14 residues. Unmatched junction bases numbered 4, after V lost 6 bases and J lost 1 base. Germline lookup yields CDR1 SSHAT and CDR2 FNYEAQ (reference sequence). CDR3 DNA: TGTGCCAGCAGAGCCGGGACAGGGTCCTACGAGCAGTACGTC. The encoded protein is CASRAGTGSYEQYV.

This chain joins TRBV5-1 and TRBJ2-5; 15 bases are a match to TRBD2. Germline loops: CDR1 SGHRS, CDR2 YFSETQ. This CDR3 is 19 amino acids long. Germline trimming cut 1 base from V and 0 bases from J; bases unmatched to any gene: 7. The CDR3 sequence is CASSLIGTSGGTYQETQYF. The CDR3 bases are TGCGCCAGCAGCTTGATCGGGACTAGCGGGGGGACGTACCAAGAGACCCAGTACTTC.

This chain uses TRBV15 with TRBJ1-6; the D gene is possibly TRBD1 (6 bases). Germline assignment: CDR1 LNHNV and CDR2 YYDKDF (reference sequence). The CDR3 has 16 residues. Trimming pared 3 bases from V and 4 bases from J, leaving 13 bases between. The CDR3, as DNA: TGTGCCACCAGCAGCTTGGGGACAAAATATAATTCACCCCTCCACTTT. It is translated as CATSSLGTKYNSPLHF.

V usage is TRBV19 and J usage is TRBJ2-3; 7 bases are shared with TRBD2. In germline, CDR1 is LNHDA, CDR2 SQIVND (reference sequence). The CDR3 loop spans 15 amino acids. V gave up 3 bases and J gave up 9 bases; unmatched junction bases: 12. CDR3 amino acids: CASSIPERGRGTQYF. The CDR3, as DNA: TGTGCCAGTAGTATCCCCGAGCGGGGTCGGGGAACGCAGTATTTT.

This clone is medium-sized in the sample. The CDR3 DNA is TGTGCCAGCAGCTTAGCTTATGGCGGGTCTAGGGGTAGTAAGGACACCGGGGAGCTGTTTTTT. Protein: CASSLAYGGSRGSKDTGELFF. The chain is built from TRBV7-8 and TRBJ2-2; perhaps D is TRBD1 or TRBD2 (5 bases each). The germline V gene has CDR1 SGHVS and CDR2 FQNEAQ. The CDR3 has 21 residues. V gave up 0 bases and J gave up 3 bases, with 26 bases separating them.